This T cell receptor (beta chain) was found in a study of glioma-infiltrating T cells. Study-level results: Only very few CDR3 sequences appeared in both tissue and blood. Above-expected tissue-blood divergence occurred in all gliomas, most in low-grade ones.

There are many counts of this clonotype. Its antigen is unidentified. Germline V gene data show CDR1 as MNHEY and CDR2 as SVGEGT. The germline V and J ends were trimmed by 5 bases and 0 bases, with 11 bases remaining between them. CDR3 length equals 15 residues. Amplification of TCR alpha and beta CDR3 regions from RNA used iRepertoire nested multiplex PCR. For one-step reverse transcription and amplification, 100-400 ng of tissue mRNA or PBMC total RNA was used. TCRdb redid the calling of the multiplex PCR reads with MiXCR, one entry per CDR3 protein. This sample has roughly 130,000 distinct CDR3 sequences, with approximately 24% found just once.

This receptor was obtained from a human donor with low-grade glioma or glioblastoma, undergoing nonglioma brain surgery, or in good health (not recorded which). V usage is TRBV6-2 or TRBV6-3 and J usage is TRBJ2-1; D is possibly TRBD2 (5 bases). The sample taken for sequencing was glioma tissue, nonneoplastic brain tissue, or PBMCs (not recorded which). This chain's CDR3 is CASSLSGSSYNEQFF. The DNA of the CDR3 is TGTGCCAGCAGTCTATCGGGGAGCTCCTACAATGAGCAGTTCTTC.